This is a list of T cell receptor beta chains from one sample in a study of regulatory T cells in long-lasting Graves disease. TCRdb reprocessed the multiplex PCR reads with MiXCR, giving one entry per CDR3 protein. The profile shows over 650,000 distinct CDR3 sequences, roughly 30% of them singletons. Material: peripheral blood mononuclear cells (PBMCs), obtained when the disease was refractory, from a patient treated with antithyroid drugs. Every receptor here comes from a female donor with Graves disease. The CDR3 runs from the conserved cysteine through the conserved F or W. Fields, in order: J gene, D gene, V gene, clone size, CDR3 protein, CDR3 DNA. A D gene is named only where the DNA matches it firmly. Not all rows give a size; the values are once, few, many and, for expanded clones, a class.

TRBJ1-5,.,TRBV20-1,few,CSVLLPYSNQPQHF,TGCAGTGTCCTGTTGCCCTATAGCAATCAGCCCCAGCATTTT
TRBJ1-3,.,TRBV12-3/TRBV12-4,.,CAWGYSGNTIYF,TGTGCCTGGGGGTACTCTGGAAACACCATATATTTT
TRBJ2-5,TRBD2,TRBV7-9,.,CASSLPASGREETQYF,TGTGCCAGCAGCCTCCCCGCTAGCGGGAGGGAAGAGACCCAGTACTTC
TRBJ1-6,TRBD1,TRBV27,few,CASSSIRDRASPLHF,TGTGCCAGCAGTTCCATCCGGGACAGGGCATCACCCCTCCACTTT
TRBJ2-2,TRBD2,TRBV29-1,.,CSVWTSGIGELFF,TGCAGCGTTTGGACTAGCGGGATCGGGGAGCTGTTTTTT
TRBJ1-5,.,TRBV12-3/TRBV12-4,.,CASSLTGIGNQPQHF,TGTGCCAGCAGTTTAACGGGTATTGGCAATCAGCCCCAGCATTTT
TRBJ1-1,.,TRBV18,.,CASSPQSYGEAFF,TGTGCCAGCTCACCACAATCATACGGTGAAGCTTTCTTT
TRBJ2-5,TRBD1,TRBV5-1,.,CASSPDRVRETQYF,TGCGCCAGCAGCCCGGACAGGGTCAGAGAGACCCAGTACTTC
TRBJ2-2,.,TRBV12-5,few,CASGLIANTGELFF,TGTGCTAGTGGTTTGATAGCGAACACCGGGGAGCTGTTTTTT
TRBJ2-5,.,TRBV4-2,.,CASSQALGKTQYF,TGTGCCAGCAGCCAGGCACTGGGGAAGACCCAGTACTTC
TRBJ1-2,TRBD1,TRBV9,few,CASSTAGTANYGYTF,TGTGCCAGCAGCACCGCCGGGACAGCTAACTATGGCTACACCTTC
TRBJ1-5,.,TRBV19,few,CASKPQGSQPQHF,TGTGCCAGTAAACCTCAGGGAAGTCAGCCCCAGCATTTT
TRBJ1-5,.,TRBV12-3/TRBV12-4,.,CASRAPGSNQPQHF,TGTGCCAGCAGGGCCCCGGGAAGCAATCAGCCCCAGCATTTT
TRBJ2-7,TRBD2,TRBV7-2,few,CASSLDLRGVSYEQYF,TGTGCCAGCAGCTTAGACCTTCGGGGGGTCTCCTACGAGCAGTACTTC
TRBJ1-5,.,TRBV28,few,CASSSGTRYSNQPQHF,TGTGCCAGCAGTTCGGGGACAAGGTATAGCAATCAGCCCCAGCATTTT
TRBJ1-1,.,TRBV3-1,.,CASSPRDARGTEAFF,TGTGCCAGCAGCCCCCGGGACGCCCGGGGCACTGAAGCTTTCTTT
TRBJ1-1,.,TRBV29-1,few,CSVSRGEAFF,TGCAGCGTGTCGAGGGGTGAAGCTTTCTTT
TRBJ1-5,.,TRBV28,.,CASSLVSGVGQPQHF,TGTGCCAGCAGTTTGGTCTCGGGTGTGGGGCAGCCCCAGCATTTT
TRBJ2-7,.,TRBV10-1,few,CASSDGQMSSYEQYF,TGCGCCAGCAGTGATGGGCAGATGAGCTCCTACGAGCAGTACTTC
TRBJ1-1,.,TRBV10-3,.,CAISDLARGKRSEAFF,TGTGCCATCAGTGACTTGGCCAGGGGAAAACGTTCTGAAGCTTTCTTT
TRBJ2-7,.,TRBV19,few,CASSMSGLAYEQYF,TGTGCCAGTAGTATGAGTGGGCTAGCCTATGAGCAGTACTTC
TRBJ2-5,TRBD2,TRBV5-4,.,CASSRPLAGERETQYF,TGTGCCAGCAGCCGGCCCCTAGCGGGAGAGAGAGAGACCCAGTACTTC
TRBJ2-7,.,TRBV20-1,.,CSAAEGLHPSYEQYF,TGCAGTGCTGCAGAGGGACTGCATCCTTCCTACGAGCAGTACTTC
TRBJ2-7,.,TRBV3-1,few,CASSHPRGAYEQYF,TGTGCCAGCAGCCACCCCAGGGGGGCCTACGAGCAGTACTTC
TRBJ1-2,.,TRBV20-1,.,CSARARYNHGYTF,TGCAGTGCTAGGGCCAGGTACAATCATGGCTACACCTTC
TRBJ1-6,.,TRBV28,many,CASSARSGANSPLHF,TGTGCCAGCAGCGCCCGGTCGGGGGCCAATTCACCCCTCCACTTT
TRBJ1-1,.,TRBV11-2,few,CASSLRAKTELNTEAFF,TGTGCCAGCAGCTTACGTGCAAAGACAGAACTGAACACTGAAGCTTTCTTT
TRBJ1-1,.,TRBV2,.,CASSEGRKVGTEAFF,TGTGCCAGCAGTGAAGGTCGTAAGGTGGGAACTGAAGCTTTCTTT
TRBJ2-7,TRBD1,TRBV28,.,CASSPIDRGSYEQYF,TGTGCCAGCAGTCCGATAGACAGGGGGAGCTACGAGCAGTACTTC
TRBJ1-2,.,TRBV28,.,CASRSGGQGGYTF,TGTGCCAGCAGATCCGGGGGGCAAGGTGGCTACACCTTC
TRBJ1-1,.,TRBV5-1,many,CASRAGTSNTEAFF,TGCGCCAGCAGAGCCGGGACATCGAACACTGAAGCTTTCTTT
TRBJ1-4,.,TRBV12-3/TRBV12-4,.,CASSASHTLLGEKLFF,TGTGCCAGCAGTGCGTCCCACACCCTCCTAGGTGAAAAACTGTTTTTT
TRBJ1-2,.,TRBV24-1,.,CATSDTGWDYGYTF,TGTGCCACCAGTGATACAGGGTGGGACTATGGCTACACCTTC
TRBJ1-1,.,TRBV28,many,CASTTDGGLSEAFF,TGTGCCAGCACCACGGACGGCGGATTGTCTGAAGCTTTCTTT
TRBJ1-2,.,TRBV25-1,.,CASSDPVLYYGYTF,TGTGCCAGCAGTGATCCAGTCCTTTACTATGGCTACACCTTC
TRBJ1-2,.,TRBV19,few,CASTPLMQTWGYTF,TGTGCCAGTACTCCCCTGATGCAAACCTGGGGCTACACCTTC
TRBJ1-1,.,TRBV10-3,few,CAISDGGTLNTEAFF,TGTGCCATCAGTGATGGGGGGACCCTGAACACTGAAGCTTTCTTT
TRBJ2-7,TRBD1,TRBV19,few,CASSIAHSGTGYEQYF,TGTGCCAGTAGTATAGCTCACTCCGGGACAGGTTACGAGCAGTACTTC
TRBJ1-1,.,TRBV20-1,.,CSARDGGVTEAFF,TGCAGTGCTAGAGATGGAGGGGTCACTGAAGCTTTCTTT
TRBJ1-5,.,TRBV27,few,CASSTHSNQPQHF,TGTGCCAGCAGCACCCACAGCAATCAGCCCCAGCATTTT
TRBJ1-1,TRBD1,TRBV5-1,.,CASSLDRGLNTEAFF,TGCGCCAGCAGCTTGGACAGGGGGCTGAACACTGAAGCTTTCTTT
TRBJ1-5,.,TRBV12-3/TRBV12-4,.,CASRLVRGGNQPQHF,TGTGCCAGCAGGTTAGTAAGGGGTGGCAATCAGCCCCAGCATTTT
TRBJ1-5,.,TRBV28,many,CASGKDGQPQHF,TGTGCCAGCGGAAAGGACGGGCAGCCCCAGCATTTT
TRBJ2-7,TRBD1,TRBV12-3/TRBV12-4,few,CASSLLQGQEQYF,TGTGCCAGCAGTCTTTTACAGGGGCAAGAGCAGTACTTC
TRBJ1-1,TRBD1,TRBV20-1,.,CSARLSGTGQAFF,TGCAGTGCTAGGCTTTCCGGGACAGGGCAAGCTTTCTTT
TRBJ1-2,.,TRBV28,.,CASSFLGPGYTF,TGTGCCAGCAGTTTTTTGGGGCCTGGCTACACCTTC
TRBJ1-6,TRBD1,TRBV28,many,CASSLSVTGTNSPLHF,TGTGCCAGCAGTTTAAGTGTGACAGGGACAAATTCACCCCTCCACTTT
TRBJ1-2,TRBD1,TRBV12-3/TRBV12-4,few,CASRMAGGFHGYTF,TGTGCCAGCAGGATGGCAGGGGGATTCCACGGCTACACCTTC
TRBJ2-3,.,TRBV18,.,CASSPLWGMSTDTQYF,TGTGCCAGCTCACCTCTCTGGGGGATGAGCACAGATACGCAGTATTTT
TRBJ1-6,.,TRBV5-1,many,CASSQGRRGSPLHF,TGCGCCAGCAGCCAGGGGAGGCGCGGTTCACCCCTCCACTTT
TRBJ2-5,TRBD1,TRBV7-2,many,CASSLGPGQGQETQYF,TGTGCCAGCAGCTTAGGCCCGGGACAGGGCCAAGAGACCCAGTACTTC
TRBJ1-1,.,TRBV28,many,CASSPTGSLSTEAFF,TGTGCCAGCAGTCCTACCGGATCGTTGAGCACTGAAGCTTTCTTT
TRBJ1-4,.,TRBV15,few,CATSSQPGPKEKLFF,TGTGCCACCAGCAGCCAGCCGGGACCAAAGGAAAAACTGTTTTTT
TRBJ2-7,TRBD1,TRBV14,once,CASSQSGTGKNEQYF,TGTGCCAGCAGCCAAAGCGGGACAGGGAAGAACGAGCAGTACTTC
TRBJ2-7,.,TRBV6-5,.,CASSSIPRTWGEQYF,TGTGCCAGCAGTTCCATACCGCGGACCTGGGGCGAGCAGTACTTC